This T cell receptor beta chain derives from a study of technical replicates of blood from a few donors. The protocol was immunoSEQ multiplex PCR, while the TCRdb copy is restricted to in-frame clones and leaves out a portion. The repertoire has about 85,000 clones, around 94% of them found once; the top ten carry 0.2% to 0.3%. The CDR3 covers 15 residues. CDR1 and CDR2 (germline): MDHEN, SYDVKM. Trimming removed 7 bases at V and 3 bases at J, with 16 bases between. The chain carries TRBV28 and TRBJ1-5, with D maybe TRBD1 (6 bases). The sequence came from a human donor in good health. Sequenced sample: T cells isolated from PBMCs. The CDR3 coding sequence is TGTGCCAGCATACCGGGACAAGCGTTCAATCAGCCCCAGCATTTT. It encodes CASIPGQAFNQPQHF.